This T cell receptor beta chain is drawn from a study of T-cell memory formation after mild COVID-19. Study as a whole: The two donors had largely donor-specific TCR clusters. Study-level findings and limits: Contracting clones localized mainly to CM and EM when CD4+ and mainly to EMRA when CD8+.

TCRdb re-called the 5' RACE reads through MiXCR, storing one row per CDR3 protein. This table holds some 300,000 distinct CDR3 sequences, under 25% found once. A note on this clonotype: Antigen unknown.

The source material was PBMCs or a T cell subset sorted from them (not recorded which). The receptor comes from a man between 18 and 29 years old who had mild COVID-19 (a few samples of this study predate the infection). Cell type and time point are not known.

The CDR3 reads CASSLVDRSVPTQYF. The CDR3 region has the DNA TGCGCCAGCAGCTTGGTTGATAGATCGGTACCTACGCAGTATTTT. This chain connects TRBV5-1 to TRBJ2-3; no clear D gene. V lost 0 bases and J lost 8, with 16 bases in between. The CDR3 extends over 15 amino acids. Germline lookup yields CDR1 SGHRS and CDR2 YFSETQ.